This T cell receptor beta chain is drawn from a study of blood T cell repertoires in COVID-19. Overall study: In each case, the material was cDNA or gDNA derived from T cells, B-cell-depleted T cells, or PBMCs.

TCRdb keeps only in-frame clones here, not all; method: immunoSEQ multiplex PCR. The sample records about 46,000 clones, around 87% being singletons. Trimming removed 3 bases at V and 3 bases at J, with 12 bases between. Germline lookup yields CDR1 MGHDK and CDR2 SYGVNS. The CDR3 covers 15 residues. The sequence came from a human donor in a cohort sampled during active COVID-19. J is TRBJ1-5 and V is TRBV25-1, with a weak D call TRBD1 (5 bases). Sample: peripheral blood. CDR3 coding DNA: TGTGCCAGCAGTGATAGCAGGGACTACAATCAGCCCCAGCATTTT. This sequence encodes CASSDSRDYNQPQHF.